This T cell receptor (beta chain) is from a study of shared clonotypes between healthy human individuals. Study as a whole: Donors had three CD4 naive, three CD4 memory, two CD8 naive and one CD8 memory plate apiece. Study results and caveats: The sole specimen, blood, was sampled, and tissue repertoires likely differ. Naive subsets generally exceeded memory subsets in estimated richness.

This clone was seen once. Its antigen is currently unknown. This CDR3 has 18 amino acids. Germline V gene lookup returns CDR1 SQVTM and CDR2 ANQGSEA. Losses at the gene ends were 3 bases for V and 0 bases for J; bases not matched to a gene: 10. Method: immunoSEQ multiplex PCR; TCRdb's copy keeps in-frame clones and lacks some. The table includes 800,000 or so clones, roughly 96% detected once. Naive CD8 isolation took CD45RO-negative cells positively selected for CCR7 and excluded terminally differentiated effector memory CD45RA+ cells. Sample: naive CD8+ T cells sorted from blood. The receptor was isolated from a man aged 25 to 45 in good health. The chain carries TRBV29-1 and TRBJ2-1, with 11 bases identical to TRBD2. CDR3 bases: TGCAGCGTTGAGGACGTACTAGCGGGAGCGGGCTCCTACAATGAGCAGTTCTTC. Translating gives CSVEDVLAGAGSYNEQFF.